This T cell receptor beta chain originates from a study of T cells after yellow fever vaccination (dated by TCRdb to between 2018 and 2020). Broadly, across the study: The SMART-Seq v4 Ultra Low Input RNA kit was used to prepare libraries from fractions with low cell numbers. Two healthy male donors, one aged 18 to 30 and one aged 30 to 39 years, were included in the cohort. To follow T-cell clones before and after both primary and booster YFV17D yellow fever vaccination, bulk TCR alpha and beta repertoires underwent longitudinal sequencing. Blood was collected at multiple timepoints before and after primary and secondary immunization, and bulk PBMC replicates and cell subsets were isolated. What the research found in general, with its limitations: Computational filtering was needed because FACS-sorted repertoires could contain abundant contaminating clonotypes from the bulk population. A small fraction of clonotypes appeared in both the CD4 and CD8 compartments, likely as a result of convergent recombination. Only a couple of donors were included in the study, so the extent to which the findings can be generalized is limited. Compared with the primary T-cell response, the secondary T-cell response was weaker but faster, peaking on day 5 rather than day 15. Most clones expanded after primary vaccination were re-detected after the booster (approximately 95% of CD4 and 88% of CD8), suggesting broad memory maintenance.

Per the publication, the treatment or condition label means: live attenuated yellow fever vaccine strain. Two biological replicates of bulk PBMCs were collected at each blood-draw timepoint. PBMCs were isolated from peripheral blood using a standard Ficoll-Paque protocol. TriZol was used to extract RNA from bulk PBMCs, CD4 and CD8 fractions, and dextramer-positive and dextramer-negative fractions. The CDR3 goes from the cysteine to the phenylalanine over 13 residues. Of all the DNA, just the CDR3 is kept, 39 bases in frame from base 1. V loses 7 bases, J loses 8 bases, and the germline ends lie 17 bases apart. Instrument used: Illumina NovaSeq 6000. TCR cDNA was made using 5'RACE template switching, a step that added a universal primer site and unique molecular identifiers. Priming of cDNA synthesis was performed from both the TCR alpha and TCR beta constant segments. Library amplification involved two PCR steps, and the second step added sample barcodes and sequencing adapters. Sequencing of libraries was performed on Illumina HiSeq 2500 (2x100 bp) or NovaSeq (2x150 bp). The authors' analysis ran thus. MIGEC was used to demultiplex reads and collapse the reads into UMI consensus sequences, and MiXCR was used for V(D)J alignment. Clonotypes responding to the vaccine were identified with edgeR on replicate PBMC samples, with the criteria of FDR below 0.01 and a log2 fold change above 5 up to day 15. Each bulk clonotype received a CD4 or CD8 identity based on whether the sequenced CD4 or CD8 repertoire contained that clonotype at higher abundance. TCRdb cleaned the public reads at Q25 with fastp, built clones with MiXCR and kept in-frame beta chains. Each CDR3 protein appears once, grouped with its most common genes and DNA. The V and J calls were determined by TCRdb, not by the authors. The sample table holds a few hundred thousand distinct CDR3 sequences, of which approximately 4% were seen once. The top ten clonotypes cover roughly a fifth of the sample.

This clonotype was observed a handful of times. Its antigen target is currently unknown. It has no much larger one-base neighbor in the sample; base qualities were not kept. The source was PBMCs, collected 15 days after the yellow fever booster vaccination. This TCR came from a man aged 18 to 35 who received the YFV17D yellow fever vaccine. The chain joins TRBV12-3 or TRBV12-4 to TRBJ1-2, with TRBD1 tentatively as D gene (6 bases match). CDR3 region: CASTQGGPYGYTF. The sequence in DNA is TGTGCCAGCACCCAAGGGGGTCCGTACGGCTACACCTTC.